The entry below describes one TCR beta chain. The antigen is not known. This CDR3 has 14 amino acids. V lost 4 bases, J lost 1 base, and 9 bases lay in between. Germline V gene sequence: CDR1 MNHNY, CDR2 SVGAGI (reference sequence). The sample belongs to a study of identifying expanded T cells in peripheral blood. Study findings and constraints: Across healthy donors, higher total template counts meant significantly greater approximately 2-week count variance.

Collection occurred without any documented infections or immune events in donors. The table came from immunoSEQ multiplex PCR; TCRdb's copy has only in-frame clones and leaves some out. There are approximately 120,000 clones in the sample; approximately 88% occur only once, and 3.3% lies in the top ten. The TCR was taken from a person aged 18 to 70 in good health. The chain links TRBV6-6 to TRBJ2-3, with D maybe TRBD2 (5 bases). The source material was blood. CDR3 in amino acids: CASSSIGGTDTQYF. DNA of the CDR3: TGTGCCAGCAGTTCTATCGGGGGCACAGATACGCAGTATTTT.